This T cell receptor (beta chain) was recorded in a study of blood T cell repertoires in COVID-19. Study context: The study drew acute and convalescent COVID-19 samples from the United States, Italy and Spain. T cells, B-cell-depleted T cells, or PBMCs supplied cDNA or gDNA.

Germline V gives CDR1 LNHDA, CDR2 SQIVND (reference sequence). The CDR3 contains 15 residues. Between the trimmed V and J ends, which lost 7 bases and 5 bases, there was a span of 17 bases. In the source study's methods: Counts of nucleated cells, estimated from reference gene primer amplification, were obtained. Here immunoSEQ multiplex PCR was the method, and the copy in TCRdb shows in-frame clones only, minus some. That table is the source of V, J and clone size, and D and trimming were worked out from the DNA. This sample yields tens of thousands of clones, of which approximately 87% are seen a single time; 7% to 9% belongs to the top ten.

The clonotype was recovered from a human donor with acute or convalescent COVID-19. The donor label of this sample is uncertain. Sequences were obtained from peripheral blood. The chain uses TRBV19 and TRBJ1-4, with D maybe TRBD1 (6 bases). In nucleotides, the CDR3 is TGTGCCAGTACCGGGGACACTTGGGGAAATGAAAAACTGTTTTTT. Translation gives CASTGDTWGNEKLFF.